This is a list of T cell receptor beta chains from one sample in a study of blood T cells in healthy people across ages. Via MiXCR, TCRdb re-called the 5' RACE reads, giving one row per CDR3 protein. Counted here are 850,000 to 1,000,000 distinct CDR3 sequences, about 53% occurring once; the ten biggest clones make up about a fifth. Sequenced sample: blood. The receptors derive from a woman aged 55-69 years in good health. Both conserved end residues are part of each CDR3. Fields, in order: clone size, D gene, V gene, J gene, CDR3 protein, CDR3 DNA. The D gene is left open where the match is weak. Clone size is stated in some rows and not others, as once, few, many or a class when expanded.

abundance: -; d_gene: TRBD2; v_gene: TRBV5-1; j_gene: TRBJ2-5; CDR3aa: CASSLAGTSQETQYF; CDR3nt: TGCGCCAGCAGCTTGGCCGGGACTAGCCAAGAGACCCAGTACTTC
abundance: -; d_gene: -; v_gene: TRBV20-1; j_gene: TRBJ2-5; CDR3aa: CSASRVSPQETQYF; CDR3nt: TGCAGTGCTAGTCGGGTCAGCCCCCAAGAGACCCAGTACTTC
abundance: few; d_gene: -; v_gene: TRBV28; j_gene: TRBJ2-7; CDR3aa: CASSPRLEQYF; CDR3nt: TGTGCCAGCAGTCCCCGATTGGAGCAGTACTTC
abundance: -; d_gene: -; v_gene: TRBV14; j_gene: TRBJ2-6; CDR3aa: CASRYRTAGANVLTF; CDR3nt: TGTGCCAGCAGGTACAGGACGGCCGGGGCCAACGTCCTGACTTTC
abundance: -; d_gene: TRBD1; v_gene: TRBV6-6; j_gene: TRBJ1-5; CDR3aa: CASRLGTGNQPQHF; CDR3nt: TGTGCCAGTAGACTCGGGACAGGAAATCAGCCCCAGCATTTT
abundance: -; d_gene: TRBD2; v_gene: TRBV7-8; j_gene: TRBJ2-7; CDR3aa: CASSSLAGVTSYEQYF; CDR3nt: TGTGCCAGCAGCTCCCTAGCGGGAGTGACATCCTACGAGCAGTACTTC
abundance: -; d_gene: -; v_gene: TRBV5-1; j_gene: TRBJ2-7; CDR3aa: CASSLASGFNEQYF; CDR3nt: TGCGCCAGCAGCTTGGCCTCAGGGTTTAACGAGCAGTACTTC
abundance: -; d_gene: TRBD1; v_gene: TRBV5-1; j_gene: TRBJ2-7; CDR3aa: CASSFRTGAYEQYF; CDR3nt: TGCGCCAGCAGCTTCCGGACAGGGGCCTACGAGCAGTACTTC
abundance: -; d_gene: -; v_gene: TRBV21-1; j_gene: TRBJ2-1; CDR3aa: CGSSKVVKSVNEQFF; CDR3nt: TGTGGCAGCAGCAAAGTAGTTAAGAGCGTAAATGAGCAGTTCTTC
abundance: many; d_gene: -; v_gene: TRBV12-3/TRBV12-4; j_gene: TRBJ2-3; CDR3aa: CASSLDHLGDTQYF; CDR3nt: TGTGCCAGCAGTTTAGATCACCTCGGAGATACGCAGTATTTT
abundance: few; d_gene: -; v_gene: TRBV20-1; j_gene: TRBJ2-7; CDR3aa: CSARPNSYYYEQYF; CDR3nt: TGCAGTGCTAGACCGAATAGCTACTACTACGAGCAGTACTTC
abundance: few; d_gene: -; v_gene: TRBV20-1; j_gene: TRBJ2-1; CDR3aa: CSARLVGSYNEQFF; CDR3nt: TGCAGTGCTAGATTGGTGGGATCCTACAATGAGCAGTTCTTC
abundance: few; d_gene: TRBD2; v_gene: TRBV3-1; j_gene: TRBJ2-5; CDR3aa: CASRPSGLETQYF; CDR3nt: TGTGCCAGCAGGCCTAGCGGGTTGGAGACCCAGTACTTC
abundance: -; d_gene: -; v_gene: TRBV5-1; j_gene: TRBJ2-3; CDR3aa: CASSRAEGRDTQYF; CDR3nt: TGCGCCAGCAGCCGAGCGGAAGGTAGAGATACGCAGTATTTT
abundance: -; d_gene: TRBD2; v_gene: TRBV10-3; j_gene: TRBJ2-3; CDR3aa: CAFSGRGTDTQYF; CDR3nt: TGTGCCTTCAGCGGGAGGGGGACAGATACGCAGTATTTT
abundance: -; d_gene: TRBD2; v_gene: TRBV3-1; j_gene: TRBJ2-7; CDR3aa: CASSQVVLAGATYEQYF; CDR3nt: TGTGCCAGCAGCCAAGTCGTTCTAGCGGGAGCAACCTACGAGCAGTACTTC
abundance: few; d_gene: -; v_gene: TRBV20-1; j_gene: TRBJ2-7; CDR3aa: CSASGTGPQYF; CDR3nt: TGCAGTGCTAGCGGGACGGGGCCCCAGTACTTC
abundance: few; d_gene: -; v_gene: TRBV20-1; j_gene: TRBJ2-7; CDR3aa: CSAITINVDHYEQYF; CDR3nt: TGCAGTGCTATCACGATCAATGTGGACCACTACGAGCAGTACTTC
abundance: -; d_gene: -; v_gene: TRBV5-6; j_gene: TRBJ2-3; CDR3aa: CASSPVAGAFTDTQYF; CDR3nt: TGTGCCAGCAGCCCGGTGGCGGGGGCTTTCACAGATACGCAGTATTTT
abundance: -; d_gene: -; v_gene: TRBV28; j_gene: TRBJ1-5; CDR3aa: CASIAGGRYQPQHF; CDR3nt: TGTGCCAGCATCGCAGGAGGTCGGTATCAGCCCCAGCATTTT
abundance: -; d_gene: -; v_gene: TRBV4-2; j_gene: TRBJ2-7; CDR3aa: CASSQERLGYEQYF; CDR3nt: TGTGCCAGCAGCCAAGAAAGGCTAGGATACGAGCAGTACTTC
abundance: -; d_gene: TRBD1; v_gene: TRBV7-2; j_gene: TRBJ2-7; CDR3aa: CASSLLSGTGGFEQYF; CDR3nt: TGTGCCAGCAGCTTACTATCAGGGACAGGGGGGTTCGAGCAGTACTTC
abundance: -; d_gene: TRBD2; v_gene: TRBV4-1; j_gene: TRBJ2-1; CDR3aa: CASSQRSAGAKNEQFF; CDR3nt: TGCGCCAGCAGCCAACGGTCAGCGGGAGCGAAAAATGAGCAGTTCTTC
abundance: -; d_gene: TRBD1; v_gene: TRBV3-1; j_gene: TRBJ1-1; CDR3aa: CASSQGSGQWAFF; CDR3nt: TGTGCCAGCAGCCAGGGATCGGGACAGTGGGCTTTCTTT
abundance: -; d_gene: TRBD1; v_gene: TRBV29-1; j_gene: TRBJ2-1; CDR3aa: CSGGTDRQFPYNEQFF; CDR3nt: TGCAGCGGGGGGACGGACAGGCAATTCCCTTACAATGAGCAGTTCTTC
abundance: -; d_gene: TRBD2; v_gene: TRBV5-6; j_gene: TRBJ2-5; CDR3aa: CASSWAAGGYETQYF; CDR3nt: TGTGCCAGCAGCTGGGCAGCGGGAGGGTATGAGACCCAGTACTTC
abundance: -; d_gene: -; v_gene: TRBV7-9; j_gene: TRBJ1-2; CDR3aa: CASSWTAYYGYTF; CDR3nt: TGTGCCAGCAGTTGGACAGCTTACTATGGCTACACCTTC
abundance: -; d_gene: -; v_gene: TRBV4-1; j_gene: TRBJ1-1; CDR3aa: CASSPGIGREVKAFF; CDR3nt: TGCGCCAGCAGCCCAGGCATAGGCAGGGAGGTGAAAGCTTTCTTT
abundance: many; d_gene: -; v_gene: TRBV2; j_gene: TRBJ2-7; CDR3aa: CASSGLAYEQYF; CDR3nt: TGTGCCAGCAGTGGTTTAGCCTACGAGCAGTACTTC